This TCR beta chain emerged from a study of OX40 agonist ivuxolimab in advanced cancers. Points on this clone: The antigen is not known.

The repertoire was sequenced with immunoSEQ multiplex PCR; TCRdb's copy has only in-frame clones and lacks some. The sample carries about 26,000 clones, around 83% recorded once. The CDR3 sequence is 15 residues long. V shed 4 bases, J shed 2 bases, and the junction held 4 bases outside the gene matches. Germline CDR1 and CDR2: SGHNT and YYREEE (reference sequence). Study-level findings and limits: With doses of 0.1 to 3.0 mg/kg, CD4+ and CD8+ blood T cells had undergone clonal expansion by week 6.

The receptor's source is an adult with an advanced solid tumor such as melanoma, head and neck, liver or kidney cancer. The source was CD4+ or CD8+ T cells sorted from blood, collected in a trial of the OX40 agonist ivuxolimab. This chain uses TRBV5-4 with TRBJ2-3, with 10 bases fitting TRBD1. CDR3 in DNA: TGTGCCAGCAGCCCCGGACAGGGGGACACAGATACGCAGTATTTT. Residues: CASSPGQGDTDTQYF.